This T cell receptor (beta chain) stems from a study of blood T cell repertoires in COVID-19. Assay used: immunoSEQ multiplex PCR; TCRdb lists only in-frame clones, some missing. The sample has about 50,000 clones; about 82% are singletons. In germline, CDR1 is KGHSH, CDR2 LQKENI. Trimming pared 0 bases from V and 11 bases from J, leaving 10 bases between. The CDR3 totals 12 residues. The chain recombines TRBV18 with TRBJ1-1; D not resolved. The sample was peripheral blood. The TCR originated in a woman in her sixties with acute or convalescent COVID-19. The CDR3 DNA reads as TGTGCCAGCTCACCACCGCTTCCTCGGGCTTTCTTT. It translates to CASSPPLPRAFF. The variable domain in full, with the rest retrieved from reference TRBV18 and TRBJ1-1, is NAGVMQNPRHLVRRRGQEARLRCSPMKGHSHVYWYRQLPEEGLKFMVYLQKENIIDESGMPKERFSAEFPKEGPSILRIQQVVRGDSAAYFCASSPPLPRAFFGQGTRLTVV.